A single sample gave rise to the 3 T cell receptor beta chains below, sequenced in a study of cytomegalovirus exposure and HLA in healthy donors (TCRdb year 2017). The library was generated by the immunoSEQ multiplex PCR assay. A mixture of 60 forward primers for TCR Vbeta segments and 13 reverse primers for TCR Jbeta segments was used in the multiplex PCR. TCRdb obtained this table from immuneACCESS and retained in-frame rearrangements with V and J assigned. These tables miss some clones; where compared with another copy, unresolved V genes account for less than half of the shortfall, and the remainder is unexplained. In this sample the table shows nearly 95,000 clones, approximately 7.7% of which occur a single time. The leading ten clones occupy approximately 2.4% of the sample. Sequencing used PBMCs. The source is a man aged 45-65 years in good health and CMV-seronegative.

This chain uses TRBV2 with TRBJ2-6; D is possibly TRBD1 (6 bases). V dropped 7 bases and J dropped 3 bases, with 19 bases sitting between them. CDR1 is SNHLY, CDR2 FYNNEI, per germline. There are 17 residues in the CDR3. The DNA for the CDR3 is TGTGCCAGCAAGGGACACTTTTTCATATATGGGGCCAACGTCCTGACTTTC. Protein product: CASKGHFFIYGANVLTF. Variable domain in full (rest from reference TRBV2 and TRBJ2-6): EPEVTQTPSHQVTQMGQEVILRCVPISNHLYFYWYRQILGQKVEFLVSFYNNEISEKSEIFDDQFSVERPDGSNFTLKIRSTKLEDSAMYFCASKGHFFIYGANVLTFGAGSRLTVL.

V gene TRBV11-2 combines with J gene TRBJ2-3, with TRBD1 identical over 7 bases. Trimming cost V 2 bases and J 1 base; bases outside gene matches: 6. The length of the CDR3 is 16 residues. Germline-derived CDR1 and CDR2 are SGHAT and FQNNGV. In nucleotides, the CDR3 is TGTGCCAGCAGCTTACAAGGAACAGGGGGCACAGATACGCAGTATTTT. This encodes CASSLQGTGGTDTQYF.

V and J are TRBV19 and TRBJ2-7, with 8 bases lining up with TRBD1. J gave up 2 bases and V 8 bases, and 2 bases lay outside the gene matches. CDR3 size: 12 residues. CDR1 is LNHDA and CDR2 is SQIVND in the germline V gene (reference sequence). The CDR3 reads CASGQGPYEQYF. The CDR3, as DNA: TGTGCCAGTGGACAGGGACCCTACGAGCAGTACTTC.